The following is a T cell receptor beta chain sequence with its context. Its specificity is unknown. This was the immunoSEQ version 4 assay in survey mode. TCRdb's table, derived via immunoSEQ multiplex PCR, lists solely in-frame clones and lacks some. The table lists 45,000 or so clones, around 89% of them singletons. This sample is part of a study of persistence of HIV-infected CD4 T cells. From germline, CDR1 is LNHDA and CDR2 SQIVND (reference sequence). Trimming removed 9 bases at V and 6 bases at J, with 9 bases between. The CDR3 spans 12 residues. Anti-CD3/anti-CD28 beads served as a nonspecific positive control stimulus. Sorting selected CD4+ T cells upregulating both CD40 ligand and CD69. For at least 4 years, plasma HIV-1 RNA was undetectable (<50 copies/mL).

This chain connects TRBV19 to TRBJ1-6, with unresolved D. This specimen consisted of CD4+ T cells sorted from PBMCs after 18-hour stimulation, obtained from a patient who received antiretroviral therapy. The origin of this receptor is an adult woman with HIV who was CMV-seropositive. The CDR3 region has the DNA TGTGCCAGCGGGAAAGGTAATTCACCCCTCCACTTT. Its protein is CASGKGNSPLHF.